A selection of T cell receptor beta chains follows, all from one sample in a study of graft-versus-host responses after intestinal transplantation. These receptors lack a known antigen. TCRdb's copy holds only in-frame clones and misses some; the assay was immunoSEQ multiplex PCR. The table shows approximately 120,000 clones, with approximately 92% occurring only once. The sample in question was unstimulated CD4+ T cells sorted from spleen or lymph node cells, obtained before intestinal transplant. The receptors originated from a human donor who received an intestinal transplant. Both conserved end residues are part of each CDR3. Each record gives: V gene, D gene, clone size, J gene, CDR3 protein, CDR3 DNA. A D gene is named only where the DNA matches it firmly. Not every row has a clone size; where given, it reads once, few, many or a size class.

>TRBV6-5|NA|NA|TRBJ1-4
CASSYDSGASEKLFF
TGTGCCAGCAGCTACGATTCAGGGGCGTCTGAAAAACTGTTTTTT
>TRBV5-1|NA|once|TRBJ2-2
CASSLAYTNTGELFF
TGCGCCAGCAGCTTGGCCTACACGAACACCGGGGAGCTGTTTTTT
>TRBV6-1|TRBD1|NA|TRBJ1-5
CASSTGQSFHQPQHF
TGTGCCAGCAGCACGGGACAGAGTTTTCATCAGCCCCAGCATTTT
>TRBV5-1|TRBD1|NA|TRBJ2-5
CASSLWGTGRQETQYF
TGCGCCAGCAGCTTATGGGGGACAGGGAGGCAAGAGACCCAGTACTTC
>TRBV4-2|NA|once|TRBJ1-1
CASSQVDVYNTEAFF
TGTGCCAGCAGCCAAGTTGACGTATATAACACTGAAGCTTTCTTT
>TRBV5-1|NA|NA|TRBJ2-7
CASSAEGPYEQYF
TGCGCCAGCAGCGCGGAGGGTCCCTACGAGCAGTACTTC
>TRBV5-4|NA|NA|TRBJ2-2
CASSLWGGELFF
TGTGCCAGCAGCTTATGGGGCGGGGAGCTGTTTTTT
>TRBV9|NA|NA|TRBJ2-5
CASSVGSGAQETQYF
TGTGCCAGCAGCGTAGGTAGCGGCGCCCAAGAGACCCAGTACTTC
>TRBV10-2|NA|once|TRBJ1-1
CASSDRGRVNTEAFF
TGCGCCAGCAGTGACAGGGGAAGGGTGAACACTGAAGCTTTCTTT
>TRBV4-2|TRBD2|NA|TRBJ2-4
CASSTGTSEGKNIQYF
TGTGCCAGCAGCACGGGGACTAGCGAGGGCAAAAACATTCAGTACTTC
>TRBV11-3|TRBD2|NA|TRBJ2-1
CASSLGVAGGHEQFF
TGTGCCAGCAGCTTAGGGGTAGCGGGGGGACATGAGCAGTTCTTC
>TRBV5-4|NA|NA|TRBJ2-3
CASTLGGADTQYF
TGTGCCAGCACCCTCGGGGGAGCAGATACGCAGTATTTT
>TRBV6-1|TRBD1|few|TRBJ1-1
CASRAQGERYWAFF
TGTGCCAGCAGAGCGCAGGGGGAACGCTACTGGGCTTTCTTT
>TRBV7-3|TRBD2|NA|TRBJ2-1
CASSSVAGGTYNEQFF
TGTGCCAGCAGCTCCGTAGCGGGGGGAACCTACAATGAGCAGTTCTTC
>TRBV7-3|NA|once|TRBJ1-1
CASSQEENTEAFF
TGTGCCAGCAGCCAGGAGGAGAACACTGAAGCTTTCTTT
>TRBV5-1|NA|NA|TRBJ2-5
CASKTDQETQYF
TGCGCCAGCAAGACTGATCAAGAGACCCAGTACTTC
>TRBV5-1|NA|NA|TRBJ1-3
CASSLSGLDGNTIYF
TGCGCCAGCAGCTTGTCAGGGCTGGATGGAAACACCATATATTTT
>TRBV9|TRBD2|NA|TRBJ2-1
CASSVAGGIYNEQFF
TGTGCCAGCAGCGTGGCGGGGGGGATATACAATGAGCAGTTCTTC
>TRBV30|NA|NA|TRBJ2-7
CAWSYGGGADEQYF
TGTGCCTGGAGTTATGGAGGGGGGGCGGACGAGCAGTACTTC
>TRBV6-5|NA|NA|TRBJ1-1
CASSYSLSTNTEAFF
TGTGCCAGCAGTTACAGCCTCTCCACAAACACTGAAGCTTTCTTT
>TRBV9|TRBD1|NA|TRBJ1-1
CASSVGGQLNTEAFF
TGTGCCAGCAGCGTAGGGGGACAGCTGAACACTGAAGCTTTCTTT
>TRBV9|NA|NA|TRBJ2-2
CASSPGFGELFF
TGTGCCAGCAGCCCAGGGTTCGGGGAGCTGTTTTTT
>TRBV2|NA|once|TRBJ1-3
CASSSQGSGNTIYF
TGTGCCAGCAGTTCTCAGGGCTCTGGAAACACCATATATTTT
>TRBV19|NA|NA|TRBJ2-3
CASSTTYTDTQYF
TGTGCCAGTAGTACCACTTACACAGATACGCAGTATTTT
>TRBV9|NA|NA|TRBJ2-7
CASSPLMREQYF
TGTGCCAGCAGCCCCCTAATGAGGGAGCAGTACTTC
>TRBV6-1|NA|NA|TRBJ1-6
CASSELGISSYNSPLHF
TGTGCCAGCAGTGAATTGGGTATCAGCTCCTATAATTCACCCCTCCACTTT
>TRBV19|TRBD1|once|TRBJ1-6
CASSTSGTGSYNSPLHF
TGTGCCAGTAGTACCTCCGGGACAGGGTCTTATAATTCACCCCTCCACTTT
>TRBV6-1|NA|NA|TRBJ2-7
CASSEGSGVRGEQYF
TGTGCCAGCAGTGAAGGGTCAGGGGTACGTGGCGAGCAGTACTTC
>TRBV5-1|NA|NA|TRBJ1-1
CASSPDSWATEAFF
TGCGCCAGCAGCCCAGACTCCTGGGCCACTGAAGCTTTCTTT
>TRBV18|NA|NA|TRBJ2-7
CASSRDAGSYEQYF
TGTGCCAGCTCGCGGGACGCAGGATCCTACGAGCAGTACTTC
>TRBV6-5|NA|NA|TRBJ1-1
CASSALRETEAFF
TGTGCCAGCAGTGCCCTCCGGGAGACTGAAGCTTTCTTT
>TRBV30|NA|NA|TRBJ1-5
CAWSVAGADQPQHF
TGTGCCTGGAGTGTGGCGGGGGCGGATCAGCCCCAGCATTTT
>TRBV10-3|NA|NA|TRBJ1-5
CAIRDPRGRVGQPQHF
TGTGCCATCAGAGATCCCCGTGGCAGGGTGGGTCAGCCCCAGCATTTT
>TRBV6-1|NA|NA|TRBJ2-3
CASRTAPGNTQYF
TGTGCCAGCAGGACTGCTCCGGGAAATACGCAGTATTTT
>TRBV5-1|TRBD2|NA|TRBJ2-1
CASSLRGGYNEQFF
TGCGCCAGCAGCTTACGCGGGGGCTACAATGAGCAGTTCTTC
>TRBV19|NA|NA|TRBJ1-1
CASSVTVNTEAFF
TGTGCCAGTAGTGTAACGGTGAACACTGAAGCTTTCTTT
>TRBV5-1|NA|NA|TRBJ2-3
CASSLGRGGADTQYF
TGCGCCAGCAGCTTGGGACGCGGGGGCGCAGATACGCAGTATTTT
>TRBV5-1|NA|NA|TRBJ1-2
CASSPTPAANYGYTF
TGCGCCAGCAGCCCCACCCCGGCAGCCAACTATGGCTACACCTTC
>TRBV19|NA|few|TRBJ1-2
CASSPTGTTLGHYGYTF
TGTGCCAGTAGTCCGACCGGGACGACACTGGGTCACTATGGCTACACCTTC
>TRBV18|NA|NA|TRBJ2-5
CASSPPARTQYF
TGTGCCAGCTCACCACCGGCGAGGACCCAGTACTTC
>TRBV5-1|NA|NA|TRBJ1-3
CASSVSPGRLLASGNTIYF
TGCGCCAGCAGCGTCAGTCCGGGACGGCTTTTGGCCTCTGGAAACACCATATATTTT
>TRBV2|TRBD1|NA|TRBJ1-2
CASNGQGADGYTF
TGTGCCAGCAACGGACAGGGGGCGGATGGCTACACCTTC
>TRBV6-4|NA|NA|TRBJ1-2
CASIFGGGGYTF
TGTGCCAGCATTTTCGGGGGGGGTGGCTACACCTTC
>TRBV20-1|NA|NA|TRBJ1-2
CSQGSYYGYTF
TGCAGCCAGGGATCGTACTATGGCTACACCTTC
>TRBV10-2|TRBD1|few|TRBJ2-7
CATWDSRYEQYF
TGCGCCACCTGGGACAGTCGATACGAGCAGTACTTC
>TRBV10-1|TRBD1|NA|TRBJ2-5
CASSLQGSETQYF
TGCGCCAGCAGCCTACAGGGGTCGGAGACCCAGTACTTC
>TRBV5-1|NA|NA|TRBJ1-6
CASSLQGNSYSPLHF
TGCGCCAGCAGCTTGCAGGGTAACTCTTATTCACCCCTCCACTTT
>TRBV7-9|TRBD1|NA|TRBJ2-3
CASSWGQGADTQYF
TGTGCCAGCAGCTGGGGACAGGGGGCAGATACGCAGTATTTT
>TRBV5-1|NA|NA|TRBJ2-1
CVSSLVGLIPSVEQFF
TGCGTCAGCAGCTTGGTGGGCCTGATTCCGAGTGTTGAGCAGTTCTTC
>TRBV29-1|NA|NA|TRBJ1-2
CSVVFPRRDGYTF
TGCAGCGTCGTTTTCCCCCGAAGGGATGGCTACACCTTC